A selection of T cell receptor beta chains follows, all from one sample in a study of T cells after somatic rescue of genetic block. Sequenced by immunoSEQ multiplex PCR; TCRdb stores in-frame clones only, minus some. The table includes about 68,000 clones, 85% to 95% detected once. Sequences were obtained from peripheral blood mononuclear cells (PBMCs). The receptors were sampled from a man aged 40-49 years. Each CDR3 is given with its conserved first and last residue. The D gene is left open where the match is weak. The listing skips clone size in some rows; elsewhere it reads once, few, many or a size class.

j_call clone_size d_call v_call cdr3_nt cdr3_aa
TRBJ2-3 NA TRBD1 TRBV5-6 TGTGCCAGCAGCTTCCGAACTACCGGGACAGGGAGGACAGATACGCAGTATTTT CASSFRTTGTGRTDTQYF
TRBJ2-1 once TRBD2 TRBV6-4 TGTGCCAGCAGTGACTCTAGCGGGGGGGAAGTGAGTGAGCAGTTCTTC CASSDSSGGEVSEQFF
TRBJ2-2 NA NA TRBV4-3 TGCGCCAGCAGCCAAGATAGGGGGGACTGGGGAGGCGGGGAGCTGTTTTTT CASSQDRGDWGGGELFF
TRBJ2-6 once NA TRBV12-5 TGTGCTAGTGGACCCCCCTTTGGGGCCAACGTCCTGACTTTC CASGPPFGANVLTF
TRBJ2-6 NA TRBD2 TRBV5-1 TGCGCCAGCAGCACGGGACTAGGTAGTGCCAACGTCCTGACTTTC CASSTGLGSANVLTF
TRBJ2-7 NA TRBD2 TRBV6-1 TGTGCCGCGAGGTCAGAGCGGGAGCTCTACGAGCAGTACTTC CAARSERELYEQYF
TRBJ2-5 NA NA TRBV28 TGTGCCAGCAGTTTAATTGATGTCCTGTCGCAAGAGACCCAGTACTTC CASSLIDVLSQETQYF
TRBJ2-7 NA NA TRBV5-4 TGTGCCAGCAGCTTTCAGGGGCCCGACGAGCAGTACTTC CASSFQGPDEQYF
TRBJ2-7 NA NA TRBV20-1 TGCAGTGCGGGCCCCTACGAGCAGTACTTC CSAGPYEQYF
TRBJ2-3 NA NA TRBV19 TGTGCCGCCGGTTGGGGGGCTGGTGATACGCAGTATTTT CAAGWGAGDTQYF
TRBJ1-5 NA NA TRBV19 TGTGCCAGTAGTATAGGAAGGCAGCGCTCTCAGCCCCAGCATTTT CASSIGRQRSQPQHF
TRBJ2-6 NA NA TRBV29-1 TGCAGCGTTGTGACACCCGGAAGCGCTGGGGCCAACGTCCTGACTTTC CSVVTPGSAGANVLTF
TRBJ1-3 NA NA TRBV6-6 TGTGCCAGCAGTTACTCGGACACTGGAAACACCATATATTTT CASSYSDTGNTIYF
TRBJ2-7 NA TRBD2 TRBV4-1 TGCGCCAGCAGCGTGATCCGGACTAGCGGGAGCTACGAGCAGTACTTC CASSVIRTSGSYEQYF
TRBJ2-1 NA NA TRBV30 TGTGCCTGGACCCAACAGGTTTACAATGAGCAGTTCTTC CAWTQQVYNEQFF
TRBJ1-5 NA NA TRBV19 TGTGCCAGTAGTACAGGGAATCAGCCCCAGCATTTT CASSTGNQPQHF
TRBJ2-7 NA TRBD2 TRBV28 TGTGCCAGCAGTCCCCAGGCGGGGGGGTACGAGCAGTACTTC CASSPQAGGYEQYF
TRBJ2-3 NA NA TRBV7-9 TGTGCCAGCAGCTTAGGGGGCGGGACCACAGATACGCAGTATTTT CASSLGGGTTDTQYF
TRBJ2-3 NA TRBD2 TRBV19 TGTGCCAGTAGTATCAGCGGGAACACAGATACGCAGTATTTT CASSISGNTDTQYF
TRBJ2-3 NA TRBD2 TRBV18 TGTGCCAGCTCACCACCCCTGGGGGTAGCGGGAGCAGATACGCAGTATTTT CASSPPLGVAGADTQYF
TRBJ2-1 NA TRBD2 TRBV7-2 TGTGCCAGCAGCCCCGGCGGGGGCGGGAGGAGGCATGAGCAGTTCTTC CASSPGGGGRRHEQFF
TRBJ2-3 NA TRBD2 TRBV7-9 TGTGCCAGCAGCGCCATAATTAGCGGGACGAGCACAGATACGCAGTATTTT CASSAIISGTSTDTQYF
TRBJ2-1 NA NA TRBV28 TGTGCCAGCAGTCCGGAGCAGGACAATGAGCAGTTCTTC CASSPEQDNEQFF
TRBJ2-3 NA NA TRBV9 TGTGCCAGCAGCGTAGTTGGAGAAAGCACAGATACGCAGTATTTT CASSVVGESTDTQYF
TRBJ2-5 NA TRBD2 TRBV7-7 TGTGCCAGCAGCCAGAGCGGGAGAAGAGAGACCCAGTACTTC CASSQSGRRETQYF
TRBJ1-1 NA NA TRBV4-2 TGTGCCAGCAGCGTGGGGGCCGCCCCTTACACTGAAGCTTTCTTT CASSVGAAPYTEAFF
TRBJ2-1 NA NA TRBV27 TGTGCCAGCTCGACGGCGAGGCTAGCTTGGGTTTCGAAGTTCTTC CASSTARLAWVSKFF
TRBJ2-2 NA NA TRBV28 TGTGCCAGCAGTTCCCACGACAGAGCCCTAGGGGAGCTGTTTTTT CASSSHDRALGELFF
TRBJ2-5 NA TRBD2 TRBV7-3 TGTGCCAGCAGCTTAGCCGGGACTAGCCAAGAGACCCAGTACTTC CASSLAGTSQETQYF
TRBJ1-2 NA TRBD1 TRBV11-2 TGTGCCAGCAGCTTAGGCCACAGGGGCAGGAGCTATGGCTACACCTTC CASSLGHRGRSYGYTF
TRBJ2-1 NA TRBD2 TRBV7-9 TGTGCCAGCAGCTCGGGAAGAGGACTAGTGTTTGATGAGCAGTTCTTC CASSSGRGLVFDEQFF